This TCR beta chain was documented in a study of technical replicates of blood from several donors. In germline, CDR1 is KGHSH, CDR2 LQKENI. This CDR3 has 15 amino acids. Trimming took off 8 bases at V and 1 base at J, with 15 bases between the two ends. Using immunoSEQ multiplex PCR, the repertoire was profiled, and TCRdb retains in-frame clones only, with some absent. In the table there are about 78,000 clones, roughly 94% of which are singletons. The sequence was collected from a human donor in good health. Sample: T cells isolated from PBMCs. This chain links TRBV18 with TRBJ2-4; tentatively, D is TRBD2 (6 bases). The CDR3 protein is CASTRDGGAKNIQYF. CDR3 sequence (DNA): TGTGCCAGCACCCGGGACGGAGGGGCCAAAAACATTCAGTACTTC.